This T cell receptor (beta chain) was retrieved from a study of blood T cell repertoires in COVID-19 (TCRdb year 2020). About the investigation overall: Collaborator samples came from the United States, Italy and Spain and covered acute and convalescent phases of COVID-19. The material from the prospective study consisted of cDNA or gDNA derived from T cells, B-cell-depleted T cells, or PBMCs. Subjects who had been exposed to COVID-19, were actively infected with it, or had recovered from it provided the deeply sampled blood TCRbeta repertoires that made up the dataset. The repertoires were released in a freely available public database meant as a resource for research on the immune response to SARS-CoV-2. Samples came from the ongoing ImmuneRACE study (first 160 participants) plus 1,254 subjects from 6 global collaborators. Sample metadata almost always included a de-identified subject ID, COVID-19 status, age in years and sex. Where available, HLA class I and class II types were taken from metadata supplied by the sample provider and were not determined by assay-based typing. Broader findings and caveats from the paper: How much clinical and demographic metadata was included differed by source and by participant, and the metadata was provided uncurated.

Relative to germline, V is 0 bases shorter and J is 7 bases shorter, with 12 bases between their ends. The germline V gene (reference sequence) supplies CDR1 GTSNPN and CDR2 SVGIG. CDR3 length: 13 amino acids, cysteine to phenylalanine. This entry keeps only the CDR3 DNA: 39 bases, framed from base 1. TCRbeta CDR3 regions were amplified from genomic DNA using the immunoSEQ Assay, a bias-controlled multiplex PCR. The authors' analysis ran thus. Nucleated cell counts per sample were estimated from amplification of reference gene primers within the assay. To quantify the absolute abundance of each unique TCRbeta CDR3 rearrangement, sequence reads were collapsed and filtered. Productive Simpson clonality was computed per sample as the square root of Simpson's diversity index over productive rearrangements. TCRdb carries this immuneACCESS record with in-frame sequences only. Its versions omit some clonotypes, under half of them owing to an unresolved V gene in the studies checked, with the rest unexplained. The V and J calls and clone size were taken over from that table, and D and trimming were inferred from the DNA. A total of about 300,000 clones appear in this sample, around 88% of them only once. About 7% of the sample is taken by the ten largest.

Another Seattle source contributed samples from volunteer blood donors who had recovered from COVID-19. Whole blood was collected in K2EDTA tubes by collaborating institutions according to the institutions' own protocols. For TCRbeta analysis, collaborator samples were shipped as frozen whole blood, as isolated PBMCs, or as DNA extracted from either sample type. Details on this clone: There is no known antigen for this receptor. There are no base qualities to consult, and no much larger clone falls within one base.

The sequenced material came from peripheral blood. The sequence was obtained from a woman aged 30 to 39 who had recovered from COVID-19. The V and J genes are TRBV30 and TRBJ1-2; no D gene call is confident. The CDR3 region reads CAWSVKATPGYTF. In nucleotides, the sequence is TGTGCCTGGAGTGTGAAAGCCACCCCTGGCTACACCTTC. The CDR3 plus the reference TRBV30 and TRBJ1-2 genes for the other parts give the full variable domain: SQTIHQWPATLVQPVGSPLSLECTVEGTSNPNLYWYRQAAGRGLQLLFYSVGIGQISSEVPQNLSASRPQDRQFILSSKKLLLSDSGFYLCAWSVKATPGYTFGSGTRLTVV.